The 19 T cell receptor beta chains below come from one sample, sequenced in a study of blood T cell repertoires in COVID-19. Method: immunoSEQ multiplex PCR; TCRdb's copy keeps in-frame clones and lacks some. This table holds around 94,000 clones, approximately 86% found once. The sequencing sample was made of peripheral blood. The receptors were gathered from a middle-aged man with active or convalescent COVID-19.

The V and J genes are TRBV7-9 and TRBJ2-5, with TRBD1 identical over 8 bases. After removal of 5 bases from V and 5 bases from J, the junction contained 10 bases not matched to a gene. Germline lookup yields CDR1 SEHNR and CDR2 FQNEAQ (reference sequence). This CDR3 comprises 15 residues. CDR3 residues: CASSRDRGYGETQYF. CDR3 nucleotide sequence: TGTGCCAGCAGCCGCGACAGGGGATATGGGGAGACCCAGTACTTC. The complete variable domain, with remaining parts taken from reference TRBV7-9 and TRBJ2-5, reads DTGVSQNPRHKITKRGQNVTFRCDPISEHNRLYWYRQTLGQGPEFLTYFQNEAQLEKSRLLSDRFSAERPKGSFSTLEIQRTEQGDSAMYLCASSRDRGYGETQYFGPGTRLLVL.

The rearrangement joins TRBV28 to TRBJ2-3; TRBD1 is a possible D gene (6 bases). This CDR3 has 16 amino acids. With 5 bases removed from V and 0 bases from J, the gap between germline ends came to 15 bases. CDR1 and CDR2 from the germline V gene are MDHEN and SYDVKM. CDR3: CASSPWDKASTDTQYF. The DNA of the CDR3 is TGTGCCAGCAGTCCATGGGACAAGGCGAGCACAGATACGCAGTATTTT.

The CDR3: CASSIDGSETEAFF. The DNA of the CDR3 is TGTGCCAGTAGTATAGATGGCAGTGAAACTGAAGCTTTCTTT. The chain has TRBV19 and TRBJ1-1, with D hard to call. V was shortened by 0 bases and J by 5 bases, with 10 bases between the two germline ends. The CDR3 sequence is 14 residues long. Germline V gene sequence: CDR1 LNHDA, CDR2 SQIVND (reference sequence).

The chain is built from TRBV28 and TRBJ2-3; 7 bases map to TRBD2. Germline V CDR1 and CDR2: MDHEN, SYDVKM. J lost 2 bases, V lost 2 bases, and 7 bases had no gene match. The CDR3 totals 16 residues. CDR3 protein: CASSLVLGTNTDTQYF. The CDR3 nucleotides read TGTGCCAGCAGTTTAGTTTTGGGGACTAACACAGATACGCAGTATTTT.

The rearrangement uses TRBV24-1 and TRBJ2-3, with D hard to call. Germline-derived CDR1 and CDR2 are KGHDR and SFDVKD. V was clipped by 7 bases and J by 0 bases, with 7 bases between them. This CDR3 is built from 13 residues. The chain's CDR3 is CATRAPSTDTQYF. CDR3 nucleotides: TGTGCCACCAGGGCACCTAGCACAGATACGCAGTATTTT.

This rearrangement joins TRBV5-8 to TRBJ2-1, with TRBD2 as a possible D gene (7 bases). The CDR3 contains 16 residues. Between the trimmed V and J ends, which lost 4 bases and 4 bases, there was a span of 18 bases. From germline, CDR1 is SGHTS and CDR2 YDEGEE. CDR3 region: CASSQLRGGEYNEQFF. The CDR3 bases are TGTGCCAGCAGCCAGCTGAGGGGGGGGGAATACAATGAGCAGTTCTTC.

V and J are TRBV6-6 and TRBJ1-2, with 9 bases that match TRBD1. Germline V gene lookup returns CDR1 MNHNY and CDR2 SVGAGI (reference sequence). V was pared by 7 bases and J by 6 bases, with 9 bases of the junction left unmatched. The CDR3 spans 14 residues. CDR3 coding DNA: TGTGCCAGCACCATGGGGACAGGGTGGGATGGCTACACCTTC. Its protein product is CASTMGTGWDGYTF.

The CDR3, as DNA: TGCGCCAGCAGTGATGGAGGCAACTATGGCTACACCTTC. Its translation is CASSDGGNYGYTF. The V call is TRBV10-1, the J call TRBJ1-2; no clear D. V was cut by 3 bases and J by 2 bases, with 7 bases left in between. The CDR3 loop spans 13 amino acids. Germline V gene sequence: CDR1 WNHNN, CDR2 SYGVQD (reference sequence).

The chain is built from TRBV19 and TRBJ2-5, with D possibly matching TRBD1 (6 bases). The CDR3 runs 15 residues. The V and J ends lost 4 bases and 1 base respectively, with 13 bases between them. Germline V gene data show CDR1 as LNHDA and CDR2 as SQIVND (reference sequence). CDR3 coding DNA: TGTGCCAGTAGTAAGTTGGGGGCCTTCCAAGAGACCCAGTACTTC. It codes for CASSKLGAFQETQYF.

This clone has only a few counts. The chain links TRBV21-1 to TRBJ2-5; the table's D gene call, TRBD2, was not cross checked with the DNA. TRBV21-1 is classified as a pseudogene. The CDR3 totals 15 residues. The CDR3: CASSKVSGGLETQYF. The CDR3 DNA reads as TGTGCCAGCAGCAAAGTTAGCGGGGGGCTAGAGACCCAGTACTTC.

V is TRBV15 and J is TRBJ1-4; the D gene is possibly TRBD1 (6 bases). Trimming removed 0 bases at V and 5 bases at J, with 13 bases between. The CDR3 extends over 16 amino acids. Germline CDR1 LNHNV, CDR2 YYDKDF (reference sequence). Here the CDR3 reads CATSRELDRRNEKLFF. In nucleotides, the CDR3 is TGTGCCACCAGCAGAGAGTTGGACAGAAGGAATGAAAAACTGTTTTTT.

The J gene is TRBJ1-2, the V gene TRBV7-6, with 9 bases matching TRBD1. CDR1 SGHVS and CDR2 FNYEAQ come from the germline V gene. V gave up 1 base and J gave up 8 bases; unmatched junction bases: 8. The CDR3 contains 15 residues. The CDR3 protein is CASSLEATGGEGYTF. The CDR3, as DNA: TGTGCCAGCAGCTTAGAAGCGACAGGGGGAGAAGGCTACACCTTC.

This chain connects TRBV9 to TRBJ2-1; D possibly corresponds to TRBD2 (6 bases). CDR1 and CDR2 from the germline V gene are SGDLS and YYNGEE. CDR3 size: 15 residues. Trimming removed 3 bases at V and 0 bases at J, with 10 bases between. The CDR3 DNA sequence: TGTGCCAGCAGCGGACGGGAGAGCTCCTACAATGAGCAGTTCTTC. Its translation is CASSGRESSYNEQFF.

The chain uses TRBV3-1 (or the pseudogene TRBV3-2) and TRBJ1-2, with TRBD1 matching 8 bases. The V segment lost 3 bases and the J segment 8 bases; nucleotides outside the gene matches: 14. This CDR3 has 16 amino acids. The germline gives CDR1 LGHDT, CDR2 YNNKEL (reference sequence). The CDR3 is CASSQDNRDRIKGYTF. The CDR3 region has the DNA TGTGCCAGCAGCCAGGACAACCGGGACAGGATTAAAGGCTACACCTTC.

V usage is TRBV9 and J usage is TRBJ2-7; 9 nucleotides match TRBD1. V gave up 1 base and J gave up 3 bases; unmatched junction bases: 2. Germline V gives CDR1 SGDLS, CDR2 YYNGEE. The CDR3 sequence is 14 residues long. DNA for the CDR3: TGTGCCAGCAGCGTAACGGGACAGGGCTACGAGCAGTACTTC. It yields the protein CASSVTGQGYEQYF.

The rearrangement links TRBV6-2 or TRBV6-3 to TRBJ2-7; TRBD1 aligns across 11 bases. Germline CDR1 and CDR2: MNHEY and SVGEGT. CDR3 length: 16 residues. Trimming at V came to 2 bases and at J to 4 bases, leaving 7 bases not matched to a gene. DNA for the CDR3: TGTGCCAGCAGTTACCCTTACGGACAGGGGGCATACGAGCAGTACGTC. As protein: CASSYPYGQGAYEQYV.

The genes are TRBV5-5 and TRBJ2-7; tentatively, D is TRBD2 (6 bases). With 6 bases removed from V and 4 bases from J, the gap between germline ends came to 17 bases. This CDR3 is 14 amino acids long. CDR1 and CDR2 (germline): SGHKS, YYEKEE (reference sequence). The CDR3, as DNA: TGTGCCAGCACCCGGGGTGAGGGGAGGTACGAGCAGTACGTC. As protein: CASTRGEGRYEQYV.

This clone occurred once. The V call is TRBV10-2, the J call TRBJ1-1; 7 nucleotides agree with TRBD1. This CDR3 comprises 13 residues. Losses at the gene ends were 7 bases for V and 5 bases for J; bases not matched to a gene: 7. CDR1 and CDR2 (germline): WSHSY, SAAADI. The CDR3 coding sequence is TGCGCCAGCACCTCATACAGGGGTACTGAAGCTTTCTTT. Translating gives CASTSYRGTEAFF.

This rearrangement joins TRBV7-9 to TRBJ1-2, with no clear D. V was clipped by 6 bases and J by 2 bases, with 13 bases between them. CDR1 SEHNR and CDR2 FQNEAQ come from the germline V gene (reference sequence). The CDR3 has 14 residues. CDR3 amino acids: CASRPTDRNYGYTF. The DNA of the CDR3 is TGTGCCAGCAGACCAACAGACCGCAACTATGGCTACACCTTC.